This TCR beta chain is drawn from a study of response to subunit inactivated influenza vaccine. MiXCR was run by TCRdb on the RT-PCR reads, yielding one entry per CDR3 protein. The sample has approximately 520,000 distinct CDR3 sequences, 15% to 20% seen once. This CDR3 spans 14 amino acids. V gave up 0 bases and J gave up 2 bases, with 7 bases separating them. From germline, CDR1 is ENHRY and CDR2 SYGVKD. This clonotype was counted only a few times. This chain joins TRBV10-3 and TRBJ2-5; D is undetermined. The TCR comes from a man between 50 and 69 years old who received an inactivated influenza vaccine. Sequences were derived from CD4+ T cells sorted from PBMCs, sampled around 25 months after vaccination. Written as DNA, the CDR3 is TGTGCCATCAGTGAGTCAACGGTACAAGAGACCCAGTACTTC. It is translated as CAISESTVQETQYF.